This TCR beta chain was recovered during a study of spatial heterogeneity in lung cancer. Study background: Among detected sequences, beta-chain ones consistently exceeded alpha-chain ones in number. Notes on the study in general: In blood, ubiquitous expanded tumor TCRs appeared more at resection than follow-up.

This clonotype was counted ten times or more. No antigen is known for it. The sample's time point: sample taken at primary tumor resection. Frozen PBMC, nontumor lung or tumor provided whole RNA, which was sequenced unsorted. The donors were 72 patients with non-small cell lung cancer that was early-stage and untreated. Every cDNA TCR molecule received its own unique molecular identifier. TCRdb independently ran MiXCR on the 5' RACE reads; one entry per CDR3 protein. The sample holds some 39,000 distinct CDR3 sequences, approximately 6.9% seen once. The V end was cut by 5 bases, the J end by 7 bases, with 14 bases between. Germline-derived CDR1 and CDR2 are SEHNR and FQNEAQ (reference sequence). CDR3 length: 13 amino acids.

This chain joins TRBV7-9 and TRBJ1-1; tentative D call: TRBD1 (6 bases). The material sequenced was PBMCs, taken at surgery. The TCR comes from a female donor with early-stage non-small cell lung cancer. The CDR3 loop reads CASSPSPDSEAFF. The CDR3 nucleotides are TGTGCCAGCAGCCCAAGCCCGGACAGTGAAGCTTTCTTT.